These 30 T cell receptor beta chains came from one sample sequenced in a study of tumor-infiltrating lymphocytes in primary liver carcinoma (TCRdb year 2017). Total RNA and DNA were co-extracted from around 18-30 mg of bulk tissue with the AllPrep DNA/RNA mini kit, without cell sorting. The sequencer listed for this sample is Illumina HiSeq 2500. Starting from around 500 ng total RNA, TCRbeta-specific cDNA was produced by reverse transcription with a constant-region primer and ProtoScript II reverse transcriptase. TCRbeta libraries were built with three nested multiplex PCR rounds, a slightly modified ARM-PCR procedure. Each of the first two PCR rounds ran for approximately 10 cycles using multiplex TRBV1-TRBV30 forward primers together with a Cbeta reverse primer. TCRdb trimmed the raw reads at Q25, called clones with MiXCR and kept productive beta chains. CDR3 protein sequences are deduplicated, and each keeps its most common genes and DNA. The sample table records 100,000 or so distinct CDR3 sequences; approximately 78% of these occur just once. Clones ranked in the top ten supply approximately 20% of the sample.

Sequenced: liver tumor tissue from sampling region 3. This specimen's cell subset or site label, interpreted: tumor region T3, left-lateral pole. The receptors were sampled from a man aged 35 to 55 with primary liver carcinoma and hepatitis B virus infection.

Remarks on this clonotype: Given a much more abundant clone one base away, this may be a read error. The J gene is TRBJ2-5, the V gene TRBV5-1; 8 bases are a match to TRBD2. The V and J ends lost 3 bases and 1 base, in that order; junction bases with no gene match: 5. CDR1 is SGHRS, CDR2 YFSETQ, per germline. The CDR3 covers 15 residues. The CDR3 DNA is TGCGCCAGCAGCTCGGACGGGAGGGCCCAAGAGACCCAGTACTTC. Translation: CASSSDGRAQETQYF.

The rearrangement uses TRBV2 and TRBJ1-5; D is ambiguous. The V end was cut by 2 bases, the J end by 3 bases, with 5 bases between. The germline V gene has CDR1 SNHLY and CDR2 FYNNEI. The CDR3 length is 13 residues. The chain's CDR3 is CASSERVNQPQHF. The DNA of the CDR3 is TGTGCCAGCAGTGAACGAGTCAATCAGCCCCAGCATTTT.

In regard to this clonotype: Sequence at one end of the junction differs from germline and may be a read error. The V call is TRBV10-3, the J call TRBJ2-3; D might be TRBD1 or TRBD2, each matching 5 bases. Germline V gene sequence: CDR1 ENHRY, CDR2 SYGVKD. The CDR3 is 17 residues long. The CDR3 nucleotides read TGTGCCATCAGGAGGGGTAATGCGGAACACAATCACGGATACGCAGTATTT. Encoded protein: CAIRRGNAEHNHGYAVF.

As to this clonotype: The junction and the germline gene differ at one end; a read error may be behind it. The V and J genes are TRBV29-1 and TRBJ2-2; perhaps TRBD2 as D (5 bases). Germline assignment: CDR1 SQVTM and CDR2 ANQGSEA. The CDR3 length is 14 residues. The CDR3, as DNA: TGCAGCGCACTCGGTCCGGGATCCACCGGTGAGCTGTTTTTT. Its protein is CSALGPGSTGELFF.

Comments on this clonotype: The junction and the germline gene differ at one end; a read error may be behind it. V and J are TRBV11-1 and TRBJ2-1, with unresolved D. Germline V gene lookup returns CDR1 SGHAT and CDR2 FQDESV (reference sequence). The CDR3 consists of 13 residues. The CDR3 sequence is CASTPRRYNEQLF. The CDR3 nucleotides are TGTGCCAGCACCCCCCGGAGATATAATGAGCAGTTATTC.

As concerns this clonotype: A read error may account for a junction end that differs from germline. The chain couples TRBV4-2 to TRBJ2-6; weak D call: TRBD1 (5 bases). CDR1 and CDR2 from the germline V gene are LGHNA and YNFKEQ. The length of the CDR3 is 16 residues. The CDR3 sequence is CASSQEASSGANVLSF. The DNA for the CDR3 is TGTGCTAGCAGCCAAGAAGCAAGCTCTGGGGCCAACGTCCTGAGTTTC.

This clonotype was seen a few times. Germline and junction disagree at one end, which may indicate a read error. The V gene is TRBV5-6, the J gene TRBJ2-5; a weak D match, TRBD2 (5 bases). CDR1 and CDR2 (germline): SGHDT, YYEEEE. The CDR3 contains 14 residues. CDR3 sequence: CVSSLEASQETQYF. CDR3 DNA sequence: TGTGTCAGCAGCTTGGAGGCTAGTCAAGAGACACAGTACTTC.

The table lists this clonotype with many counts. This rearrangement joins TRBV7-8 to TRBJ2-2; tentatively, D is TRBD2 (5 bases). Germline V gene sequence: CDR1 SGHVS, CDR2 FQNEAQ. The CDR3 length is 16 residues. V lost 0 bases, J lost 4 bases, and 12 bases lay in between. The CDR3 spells CASSLAGVRGTGELFF. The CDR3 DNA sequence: TGTGCCAGCAGCTTAGCGGGAGTAAGAGGCACCGGGGAGCTGTTTTTT. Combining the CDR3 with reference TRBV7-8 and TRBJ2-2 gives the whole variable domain GAGVSQSPRYKVAKRGQDVALRCDPISGHVSLFWYQQALGQGPEFLTYFQNEAQLDKSGLPSDRFFAERPEGSVSTLKIQRTQQEDSAVYLCASSLAGVRGTGELFFGEGSRLTVL.

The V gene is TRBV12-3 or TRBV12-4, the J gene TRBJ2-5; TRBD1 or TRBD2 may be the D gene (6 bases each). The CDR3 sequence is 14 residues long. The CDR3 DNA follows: TGTGCTAGCGGTTCCAACAGGGAACAAGAGACCCAGTACTTC. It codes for CASGSNREQETQYF.

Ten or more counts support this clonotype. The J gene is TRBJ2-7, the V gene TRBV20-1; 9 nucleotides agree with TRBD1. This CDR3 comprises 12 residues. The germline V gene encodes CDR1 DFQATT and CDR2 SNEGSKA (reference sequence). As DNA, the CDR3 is TGCAGCGCTTCGGGACAGGGTTACGAGCAGTACTTC. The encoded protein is CSASGQGYEQYF.

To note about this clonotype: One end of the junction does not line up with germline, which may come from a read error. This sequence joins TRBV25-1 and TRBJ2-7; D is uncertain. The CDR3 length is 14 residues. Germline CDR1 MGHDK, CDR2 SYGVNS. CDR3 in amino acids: CASTETEKAYEQYF. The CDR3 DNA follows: TGTGCCAGCACTGAAACTGAAAAAGCGTACGAGCAGTACTTC.

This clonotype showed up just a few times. This CDR3 is CASSPQREGEAFF. CDR3 in DNA: TGTGCCAGCAGCCCCCAAAGGGAGGGGGAAGCTTTCTTT. The rearrangement links TRBV7-2 to TRBJ1-1; D perhaps matches TRBD1 (5 bases). The germline CDR1 and CDR2 sequences are SGHTA and FQGNSA. The CDR3 sequence is 13 residues long. Trimming removed 5 bases at V and 8 bases at J, with 15 bases between. Filled out from reference TRBV7-2 and TRBJ1-1, the complete variable domain reads GAGVSQSPSNKVTEKGKDVELRCDPISGHTALYWYRQSLGQGLEFLIYFQGNSAPDKSGLPSDRFSAERTGGSVSTLTIQRTQQEDSAVYLCASSPQREGEAFFGQGTRLTVV.

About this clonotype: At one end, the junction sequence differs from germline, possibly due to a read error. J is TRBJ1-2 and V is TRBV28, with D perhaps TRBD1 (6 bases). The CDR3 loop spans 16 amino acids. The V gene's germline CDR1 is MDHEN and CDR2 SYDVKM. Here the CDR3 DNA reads TGTGCCAGCAACGAGATTCAGGGGCGCGGGAACTATGACTACACCTTC. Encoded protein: CASNEIQGRGNYDYTF.

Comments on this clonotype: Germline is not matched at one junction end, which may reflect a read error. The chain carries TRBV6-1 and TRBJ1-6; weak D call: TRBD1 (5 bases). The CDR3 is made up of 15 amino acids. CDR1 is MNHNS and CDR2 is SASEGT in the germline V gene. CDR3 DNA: TGTGCCAGCAGCGAAGTCCAGGGAAATAATTCACCCATCCACTTT. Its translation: CASSEVQGNNSPIHF.

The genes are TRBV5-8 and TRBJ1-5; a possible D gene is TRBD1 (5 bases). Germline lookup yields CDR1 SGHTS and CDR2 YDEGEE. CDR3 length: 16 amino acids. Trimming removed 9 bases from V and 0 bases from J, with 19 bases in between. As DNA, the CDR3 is TGTGCCAAAAGCTCTCTGACAGCGTATAGCAATCAGCCCCAGCATTTT. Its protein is CAKSSLTAYSNQPQHF.

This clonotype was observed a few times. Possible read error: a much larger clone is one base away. The CDR3 is CVITSGQIYNEQFF. For the CDR3, the DNA is TGTGTCATCACCTCAGGACAGATTTACAATGAGCAGTTCTTC. This rearrangement joins TRBV10-3 to TRBJ2-1; perhaps TRBD1 as D (6 bases). The germline V gene encodes CDR1 ENHRY and CDR2 SYGVKD. CDR3 length: 14 residues.

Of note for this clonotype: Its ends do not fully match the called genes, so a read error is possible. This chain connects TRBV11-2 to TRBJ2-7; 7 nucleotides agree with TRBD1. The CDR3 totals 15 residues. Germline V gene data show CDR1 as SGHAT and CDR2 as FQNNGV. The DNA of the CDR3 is TGTACCAGCAGCCGTTCTGCGACAGGGAGTCACGAGCAGTACTTT. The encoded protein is CTSSRSATGSHEQYF.

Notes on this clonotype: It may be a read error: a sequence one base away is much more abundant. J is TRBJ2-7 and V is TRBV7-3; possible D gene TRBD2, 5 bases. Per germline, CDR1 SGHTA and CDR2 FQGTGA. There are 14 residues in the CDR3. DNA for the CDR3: TGTGCCAGCAGCCCCCAGAGCGGCTCCTACGAGCCGTACTTC. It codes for CASSPQSGSYEPYF.

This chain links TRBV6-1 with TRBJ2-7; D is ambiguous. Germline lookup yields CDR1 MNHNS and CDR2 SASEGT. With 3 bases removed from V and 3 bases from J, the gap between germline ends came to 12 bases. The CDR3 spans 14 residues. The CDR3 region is CASSDGRFSYEQYF. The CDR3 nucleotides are TGTGCCAGCAGTGACGGCAGGTTTAGCTACGAGCAGTACTTC.

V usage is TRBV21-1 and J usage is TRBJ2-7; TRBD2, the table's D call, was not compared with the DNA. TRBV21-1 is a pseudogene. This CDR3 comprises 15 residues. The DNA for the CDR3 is TGTACCAGCAGCAACAGGACTAGCGGGAAATACGAGCAGTACTTC. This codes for CTSSNRTSGKYEQYF.

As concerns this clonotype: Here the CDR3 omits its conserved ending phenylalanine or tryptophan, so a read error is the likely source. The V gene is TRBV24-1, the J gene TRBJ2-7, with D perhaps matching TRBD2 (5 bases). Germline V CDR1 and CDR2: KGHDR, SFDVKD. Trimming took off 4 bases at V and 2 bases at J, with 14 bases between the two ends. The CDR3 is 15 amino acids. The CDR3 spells CATSETSAEPYEQYS. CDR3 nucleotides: TGTGCCACCAGTGAAACTTCAGCGGAGCCCTACGAGCAGTACTCC.

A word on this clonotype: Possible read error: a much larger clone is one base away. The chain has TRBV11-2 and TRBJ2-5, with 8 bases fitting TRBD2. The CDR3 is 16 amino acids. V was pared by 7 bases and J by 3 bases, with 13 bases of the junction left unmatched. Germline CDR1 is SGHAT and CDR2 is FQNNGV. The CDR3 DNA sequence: TGTGCCAGCAACCAAACTCCTGGCGGGGGGAAAGAGACCCAGTACTTC. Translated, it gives CASNQTPGGGKETQYF. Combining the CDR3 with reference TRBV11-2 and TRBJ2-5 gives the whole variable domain EAGVAQSPRYKIIEKRQSVAFWCNPISGHATLYWYQQILGQGPKLLIQFQNNGVVDDSQLPKDRFSAERLKGVDSTLKIQPAKLEDSAVYLCASNQTPGGGKETQYFGPGTRLLVL.

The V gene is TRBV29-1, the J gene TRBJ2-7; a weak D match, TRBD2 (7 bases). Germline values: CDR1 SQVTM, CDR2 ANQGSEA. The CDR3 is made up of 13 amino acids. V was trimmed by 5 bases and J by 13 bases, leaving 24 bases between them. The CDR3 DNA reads TGCAGCGTTCAATCGAGGGGGGGGCGCGACCAATACTTC. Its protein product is CSVQSRGGRDQYF.

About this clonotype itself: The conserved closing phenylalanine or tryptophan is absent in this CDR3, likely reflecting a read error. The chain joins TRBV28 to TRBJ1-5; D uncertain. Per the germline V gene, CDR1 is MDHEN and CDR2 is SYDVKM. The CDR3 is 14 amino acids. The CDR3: CASSLSGINQSQHI. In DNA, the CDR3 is TGTGCCAGCAGTTTATCAGGTATTAATCAGTCCCAGCATATT.

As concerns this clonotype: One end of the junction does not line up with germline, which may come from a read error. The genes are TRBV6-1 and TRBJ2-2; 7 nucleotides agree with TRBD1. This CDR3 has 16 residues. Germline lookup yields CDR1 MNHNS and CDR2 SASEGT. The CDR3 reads CASSEAPGQWTGELFF. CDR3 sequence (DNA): TGTGCCAGCAGTGAAGCTCCGGGACAGTGGACCGGAGAGCTGTTTTTT.

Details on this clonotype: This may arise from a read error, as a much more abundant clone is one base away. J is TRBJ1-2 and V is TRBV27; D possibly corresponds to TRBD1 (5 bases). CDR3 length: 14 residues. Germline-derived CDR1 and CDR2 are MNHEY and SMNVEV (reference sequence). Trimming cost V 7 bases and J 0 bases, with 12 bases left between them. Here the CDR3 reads CASNSGTANYGYTF. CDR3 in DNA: TGTGCCAGCAATTCCGGGACGGCTAACTATGGCTACACCTTC.

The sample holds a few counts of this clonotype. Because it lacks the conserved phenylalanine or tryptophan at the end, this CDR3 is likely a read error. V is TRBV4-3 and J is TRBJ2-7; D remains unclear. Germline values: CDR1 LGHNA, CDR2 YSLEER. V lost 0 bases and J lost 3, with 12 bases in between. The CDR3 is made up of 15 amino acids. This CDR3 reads CASSQDRASGYEQYL. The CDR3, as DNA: TGCGCCAGCAGCCAAGATCGGGCTAGTGGCTACGAGCAGTACCTC.

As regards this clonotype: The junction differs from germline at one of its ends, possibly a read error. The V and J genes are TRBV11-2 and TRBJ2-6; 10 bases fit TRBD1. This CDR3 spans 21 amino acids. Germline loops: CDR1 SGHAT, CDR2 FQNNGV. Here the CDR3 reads CASSMGGDRGISLSGVNVLTF. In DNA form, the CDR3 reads TGCGCCAGCAGCATGGGGGGGGACAGGGGCATTTCCCTCTCTGGGGTCAACGTCCTGACTTTC.

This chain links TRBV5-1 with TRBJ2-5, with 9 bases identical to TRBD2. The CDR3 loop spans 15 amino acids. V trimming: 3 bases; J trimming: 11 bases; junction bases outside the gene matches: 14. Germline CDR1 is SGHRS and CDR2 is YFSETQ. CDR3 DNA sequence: TGCGCCAGCAGCTATATAGCGGGAGCCGGAGATACGCAGTACTTC. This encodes CASSYIAGAGDTQYF.

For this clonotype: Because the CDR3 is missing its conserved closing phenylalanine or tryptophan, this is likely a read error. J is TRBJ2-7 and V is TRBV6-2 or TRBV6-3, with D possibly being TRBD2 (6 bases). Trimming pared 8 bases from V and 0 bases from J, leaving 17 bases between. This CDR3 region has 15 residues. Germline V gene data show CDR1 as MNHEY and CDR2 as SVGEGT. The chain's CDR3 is CASGEEGGTSYEQYL. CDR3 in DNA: TGTGCCAGCGGGGAAGAGGGCGGGACCTCCTACGAGCAGTACCTC.